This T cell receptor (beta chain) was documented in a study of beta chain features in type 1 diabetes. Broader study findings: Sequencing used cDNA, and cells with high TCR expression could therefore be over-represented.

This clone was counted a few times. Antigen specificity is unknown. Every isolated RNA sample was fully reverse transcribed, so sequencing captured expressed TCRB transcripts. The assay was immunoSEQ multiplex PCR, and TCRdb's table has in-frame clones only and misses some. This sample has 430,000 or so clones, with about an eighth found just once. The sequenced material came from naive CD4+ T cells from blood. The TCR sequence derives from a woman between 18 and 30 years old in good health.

CDR3 DNA: TGCAGTGCTGAAATACAGACCCAGTACTTC. Amino acids: CSAEIQTQYF. V usage is TRBV20-1 and J usage is TRBJ2-5; D ambiguous. CDR3 length: 10 amino acids. Germline V gives CDR1 DFQATT, CDR2 SNEGSKA (reference sequence). Trimming took off 5 bases at V and 6 bases at J, with 7 bases between the two ends.